A selection of T cell receptor beta chains follows, all from one sample in a study of T-cell memory formation after mild COVID-19. TCRdb fed the 5' RACE reads into MiXCR, producing one record per CDR3 protein. This sample has roughly 380,000 distinct CDR3 sequences, with under 30% found just once. Sequenced material: PBMCs or a T cell subset sorted from them (not recorded which). The receptors were sampled from an adult woman who had mild COVID-19 (a few samples of this study predate the infection). Cell type and time point are not known. Each CDR3 is given with its conserved first and last residue.

TRBV29-1,CSVLQGETQYF
TRBV5-1,CASSLGEWDYGYTF
TRBV29-1,CSAGWGEKLFF
TRBV4-3,CASSQALDREAKNIQYF
TRBV7-9,CASSPYGGNEAFF
TRBV20-1,CSARGFGTGATGQYF
TRBV20-1,CSARERGKITDTQYF
TRBV7-2,CASSLTGFPNYGYTF
TRBV5-1,CASSMDPSLGQPQHF
TRBV20-1,CSARVPAAYGYTF
TRBV27,CASSLDRVGEQYF
TRBV18,CASSPGVYRGKSGTGELFF
TRBV7-8,CASSHLIGAGDPEQYF
TRBV11-3,CASSSRATGVYGYTF
TRBV7-9,CASSLRGGSNQPQHF
TRBV20-1,CSPDRGTYGYTF
TRBV7-8,CASSPLVGGQDEKLFF
TRBV20-1,CSASLDSKSTDTQYF
TRBV18,CASSSGPTEAFF
TRBV10-3,CAIRTNTEAFF
TRBV29-1,CSVVYVEAFF
TRBV3-1,CASSPGWAVAGTYEQYF
TRBV29-1,CSVCGDHIYGYTF
TRBV4-3,CASSQERDNLVEQFF
TRBV4-1,CASSLVGRELYEQFF
TRBV25-1,CASSGYYNEQFF
TRBV2,CASRGLGRGNEQFF
TRBV7-8,CASSLADGRDQPQHF
TRBV11-2,CASSLAGANYGYTF
TRBV12-3/TRBV12-4,CATKLSSSYEQYF
TRBV5-1,CASSLAQGGTYEQYF
TRBV7-9,CASRVGGNEQFF
TRBV24-1,CATSDSRAAGMVEQFF
TRBV3-1,CASSLKAGTSGRETQYF
TRBV6-1,CASTLIPSYEQYF
TRBV7-7,CASSGTMISYNEQFF
TRBV9,CASSVAGHEQFF
TRBV29-1,CSVVRDYGYTF
TRBV7-2,CASSSQASGSPLHF
TRBV7-2,CASSATTGQSPLHF
TRBV3-1,CASSHSGQLHGYTF
TRBV7-8,CASSPKRQETRYGYTF
TRBV12-3/TRBV12-4,CASSFRQGIGELFF
TRBV5-1,CASSRTSGGLYEQYF
TRBV29-1,CSVEDLFLAGNNEQFF
TRBV12-3/TRBV12-4,CASSFNRLTGEQYF
TRBV2,CASSENVSGQKYGYTF
TRBV7-3,CASSLGGTPDTQYF
TRBV20-1,CSANSGSYNEQFF
TRBV19,CASSAARPQGDTQYF
TRBV5-1,CASSFEPGTDYEQYF
TRBV5-1,CASSPPGTSAYNEQFF
TRBV6-2/TRBV6-3,CASRSLRGPSNQPQHF
TRBV20-1,CSAPVGGYDEQYF
TRBV6-2/TRBV6-3,CASSYRTLPSGRLPGELFF